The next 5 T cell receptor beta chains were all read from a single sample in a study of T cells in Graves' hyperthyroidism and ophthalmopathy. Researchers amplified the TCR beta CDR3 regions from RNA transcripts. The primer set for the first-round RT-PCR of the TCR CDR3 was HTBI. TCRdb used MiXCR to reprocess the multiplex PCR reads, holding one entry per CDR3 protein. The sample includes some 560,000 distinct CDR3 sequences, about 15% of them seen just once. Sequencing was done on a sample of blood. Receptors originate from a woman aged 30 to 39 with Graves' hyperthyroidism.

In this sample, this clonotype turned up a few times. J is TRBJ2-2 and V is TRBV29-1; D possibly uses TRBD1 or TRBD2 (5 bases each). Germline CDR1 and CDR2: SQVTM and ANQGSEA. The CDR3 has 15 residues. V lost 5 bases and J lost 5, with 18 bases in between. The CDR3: CSVLPGPLKTGELFF. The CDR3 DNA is TGCAGCGTTTTGCCGGGACCGCTAAAGACCGGGGAGCTGTTTTTT.

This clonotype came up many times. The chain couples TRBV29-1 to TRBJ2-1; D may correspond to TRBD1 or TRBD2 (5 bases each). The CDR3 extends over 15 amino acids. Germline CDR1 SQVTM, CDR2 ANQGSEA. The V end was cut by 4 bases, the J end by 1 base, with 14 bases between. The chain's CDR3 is CSVVWGSVSYNEQFF. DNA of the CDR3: TGCAGCGTTGTTTGGGGGAGCGTTTCCTACAATGAGCAGTTCTTC.

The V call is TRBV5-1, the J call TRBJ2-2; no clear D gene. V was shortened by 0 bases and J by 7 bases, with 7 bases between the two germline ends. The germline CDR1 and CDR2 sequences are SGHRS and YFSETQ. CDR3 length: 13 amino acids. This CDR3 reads CASSLGRGGELFF. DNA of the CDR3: TGCGCCAGCAGCTTGGGTCGAGGCGGGGAGCTGTTTTTT.

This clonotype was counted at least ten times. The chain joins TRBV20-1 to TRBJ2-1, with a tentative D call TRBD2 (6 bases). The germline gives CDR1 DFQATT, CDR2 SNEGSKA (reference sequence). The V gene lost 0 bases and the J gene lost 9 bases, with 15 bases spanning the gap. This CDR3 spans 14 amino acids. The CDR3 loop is CSAREPTSFSEQFF. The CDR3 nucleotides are TGCAGTGCTAGAGAGCCGACTAGTTTCAGTGAGCAGTTCTTC.

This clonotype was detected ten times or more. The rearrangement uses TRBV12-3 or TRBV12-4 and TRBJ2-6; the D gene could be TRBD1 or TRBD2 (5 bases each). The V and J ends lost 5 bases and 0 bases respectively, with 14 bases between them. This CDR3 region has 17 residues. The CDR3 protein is CASSLRDAYSGANVLTF. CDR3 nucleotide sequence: TGTGCCAGCAGTCTACGGGACGCCTACTCTGGGGCCAACGTCCTGACTTTC.